A selection of T cell receptor beta chains follows, all from one sample in a study of T cells in Graves' hyperthyroidism and ophthalmopathy. TCRdb redid the calling of the multiplex PCR reads with MiXCR, one entry per CDR3 protein. The sample contains a few hundred thousand distinct CDR3 sequences, 14% of which appear only once. Sequencing was performed on blood. These receptors all stem from a woman aged 40 to 50 with Graves' hyperthyroidism. Each CDR3 is given with its conserved first and last residue. Fields, in order: V gene, J gene, clone size, D gene, CDR3 protein, CDR3 DNA. D genes are given only for firm matches. Expanded clones are given a class, and other clones once, few, many or no size at all.

V gene: TRBV20-1
J gene: TRBJ2-5
clone size: few
D gene: TRBD2
CDR3 protein: CSAMSGRAQETQYF
CDR3 DNA: TGCAGTGCTATGAGCGGGAGGGCGCAAGAGACCCAGTACTTC

V gene: TRBV4-2
J gene: TRBJ2-7
clone size: many
D gene: TRBD2
CDR3 protein: CASSQGTSGRYGQYF
CDR3 DNA: TGTGCCAGCAGCCAAGGTACTAGCGGGCGCTACGGGCAGTACTTC

V gene: TRBV20-1
J gene: TRBJ2-7
clone size: -
D gene: TRBD1
CDR3 protein: CSPGQGSYEQYF
CDR3 DNA: TGCAGTCCCGGACAGGGGTCCTACGAGCAGTACTTC

V gene: TRBV7-2
J gene: TRBJ1-1
clone size: many
D gene: TRBD1
CDR3 protein: CASSPERGLTEAFF
CDR3 DNA: TGTGCCAGCAGCCCCGAGAGGGGGCTCACTGAAGCTTTCTTT

V gene: TRBV11-3
J gene: TRBJ2-2
clone size: many
D gene: -
CDR3 protein: CASSRRGSGELFF
CDR3 DNA: TGTGCCAGCAGCCGAAGGGGGTCCGGGGAGCTGTTTTTT

V gene: TRBV5-1
J gene: TRBJ2-3
clone size: many
D gene: -
CDR3 protein: CASSLERRDTQYF
CDR3 DNA: TGCGCCAGCAGCTTGGAGCGAAGGGATACGCAGTATTTT

V gene: TRBV20-1
J gene: TRBJ2-1
clone size: few
D gene: TRBD1
CDR3 protein: CSAPGQGSNEQFF
CDR3 DNA: TGCAGTGCGCCGGGACAGGGGAGTAATGAGCAGTTCTTC

V gene: TRBV11-3
J gene: TRBJ2-3
clone size: many
D gene: -
CDR3 protein: CASSHTQLDTQYF
CDR3 DNA: TGTGCCAGCAGCCACACGCAATTAGATACGCAGTATTTT

V gene: TRBV3-1
J gene: TRBJ1-1
clone size: many
D gene: -
CDR3 protein: CASSPRDTTNTEAFF
CDR3 DNA: TGTGCCAGCAGCCCCCGGGACACAACGAACACTGAAGCTTTCTTT

V gene: TRBV4-1
J gene: TRBJ1-1
clone size: -
D gene: TRBD1
CDR3 protein: CASSQAGTGWTEAFF
CDR3 DNA: TGCGCCAGCAGCCAAGCCGGGACAGGGTGGACTGAAGCTTTCTTT

V gene: TRBV7-8
J gene: TRBJ2-1
clone size: many
D gene: -
CDR3 protein: CASSDPSDNEQFF
CDR3 DNA: TGTGCCAGCAGCGATCCTTCCGACAATGAGCAGTTCTTC

V gene: TRBV30
J gene: TRBJ1-2
clone size: -
D gene: -
CDR3 protein: CAWMRDSKNYGYTF
CDR3 DNA: TGTGCCTGGATGCGGGACTCAAAGAACTATGGCTACACCTTC

V gene: TRBV6-4
J gene: TRBJ2-7
clone size: few
D gene: TRBD2
CDR3 protein: CASSGPKAGEDEQYF
CDR3 DNA: TGTGCCAGCAGTGGCCCTAAGGCGGGAGAGGACGAGCAGTACTTC

V gene: TRBV7-9
J gene: TRBJ2-2
clone size: few
D gene: -
CDR3 protein: CASSWPNTGELFF
CDR3 DNA: TGTGCCAGCAGCTGGCCGAACACCGGGGAGCTGTTTTTT

V gene: TRBV11-2
J gene: TRBJ2-7
clone size: few
D gene: -
CDR3 protein: CASSPGGGESNEQYF
CDR3 DNA: TGTGCCAGCAGCCCAGGTGGCGGAGAGTCAAACGAGCAGTACTTC

V gene: TRBV12-3/TRBV12-4
J gene: TRBJ2-1
clone size: few
D gene: TRBD2
CDR3 protein: CASSILGGRANNEQFF
CDR3 DNA: TGTGCCAGCAGTATTCTAGGCGGGAGGGCGAACAATGAGCAGTTCTTC

V gene: TRBV10-3
J gene: TRBJ1-2
clone size: -
D gene: TRBD1
CDR3 protein: CAISESPTGGNYGCTF
CDR3 DNA: TGTGCCATCAGTGAGTCTCCGACAGGGGGCAACTATGGCTGCACCTTC

V gene: TRBV12-3/TRBV12-4
J gene: TRBJ1-5
clone size: -
D gene: -
CDR3 protein: CASSLRGINQPQHF
CDR3 DNA: TGTGCCAGCAGTTTACGGGGGATCAATCAGCCCCAGCATTTT

V gene: TRBV29-1
J gene: TRBJ2-7
clone size: many
D gene: -
CDR3 protein: CSVTGLSAYEQYF
CDR3 DNA: TGCAGCGTCACAGGGCTTTCGGCCTACGAGCAGTACTTC

V gene: TRBV7-9
J gene: TRBJ2-3
clone size: -
D gene: -
CDR3 protein: CASSYGMYSTDTQYF
CDR3 DNA: TGTGCCAGCAGCTACGGGATGTACAGCACAGATACGCAGTATTTT

V gene: TRBV3-1
J gene: TRBJ2-3
clone size: many
D gene: -
CDR3 protein: CASSQDVRRYSPSTDTQYF
CDR3 DNA: TGTGCCAGCAGCCAAGACGTAAGGAGGTACAGTCCTAGCACAGATACGCAGTATTTT

V gene: TRBV7-9
J gene: TRBJ1-6
clone size: few
D gene: -
CDR3 protein: CASSLGSGRTINSPLHF
CDR3 DNA: TGTGCCAGCAGCCTAGGGTCGGGACGGACGATTAATTCACCCCTCCACTTT

V gene: TRBV29-1
J gene: TRBJ2-5
clone size: few
D gene: TRBD2
CDR3 protein: CSVVGAGRETQYF
CDR3 DNA: TGCAGCGTTGTGGGAGCGGGACGGGAGACCCAGTACTTC

V gene: TRBV28
J gene: TRBJ2-3
clone size: many
D gene: TRBD1
CDR3 protein: CASSLGGQGTDTQYF
CDR3 DNA: TGTGCCAGCAGTTTAGGGGGACAGGGGACAGATACGCAGTATTTT

V gene: TRBV15
J gene: TRBJ1-2
clone size: few
D gene: -
CDR3 protein: CATSRDSGVNYGYTF
CDR3 DNA: TGTGCCACCAGCAGAGATTCTGGGGTAAACTATGGCTACACCTTC

V gene: TRBV28
J gene: TRBJ2-6
clone size: -
D gene: -
CDR3 protein: CASSIQGGSGANVLTF
CDR3 DNA: TGTGCCAGCAGTATCCAAGGGGGATCCGGGGCCAACGTCCTGACTTTC

V gene: TRBV14
J gene: TRBJ2-1
clone size: -
D gene: -
CDR3 protein: CASSQVRSLDEQFF
CDR3 DNA: TGTGCCAGCAGCCAAGTGCGTAGCCTGGATGAGCAGTTCTTC

V gene: TRBV20-1
J gene: TRBJ2-7
clone size: many
D gene: TRBD1
CDR3 protein: CSALGQGGPTGSNYEQYF
CDR3 DNA: TGCAGTGCCCTAGGACAGGGCGGACCGACGGGGTCTAACTACGAGCAGTACTTC

V gene: TRBV19
J gene: TRBJ2-2
clone size: few
D gene: -
CDR3 protein: CASSSVGGADTGELFF
CDR3 DNA: TGTGCCAGTAGTAGTGTTGGGGGCGCCGACACCGGGGAGCTGTTTTTT

V gene: TRBV20-1
J gene: TRBJ2-1
clone size: many
D gene: -
CDR3 protein: CSASPDYSSYNEQFF
CDR3 DNA: TGCAGTGCTAGTCCCGACTACAGCTCCTACAATGAGCAGTTCTTC

V gene: TRBV20-1
J gene: TRBJ1-1
clone size: many
D gene: -
CDR3 protein: CSARSPGHPNTEAFF
CDR3 DNA: TGCAGTGCTAGATCTCCGGGACACCCGAACACTGAAGCTTTCTTT

V gene: TRBV2
J gene: TRBJ2-3
clone size: many
D gene: -
CDR3 protein: CASSDDLTASTDTQYF
CDR3 DNA: TGTGCCAGCAGTGACGATTTGACAGCTAGCACAGATACGCAGTATTTT

V gene: TRBV28
J gene: TRBJ1-6
clone size: many
D gene: -
CDR3 protein: CASTPLDGNNSPLHF
CDR3 DNA: TGTGCCAGCACCCCACTGGACGGAAATAATTCACCCCTCCACTTT

V gene: TRBV12-3/TRBV12-4
J gene: TRBJ2-3
clone size: many
D gene: TRBD2
CDR3 protein: CASSFGLAGDTQYF
CDR3 DNA: TGTGCCAGCAGTTTCGGACTAGCGGGAGATACGCAGTATTTT

V gene: TRBV7-9
J gene: TRBJ2-5
clone size: many
D gene: TRBD2
CDR3 protein: CASSSGREIQTQYF
CDR3 DNA: TGTGCCAGCAGCTCGGGGCGGGAGATACAGACCCAGTACTTC

V gene: TRBV20-1
J gene: TRBJ2-1
clone size: many
D gene: -
CDR3 protein: CSARDWSSGVINEQFF
CDR3 DNA: TGCAGTGCTAGAGATTGGTCTTCTGGGGTTATCAATGAGCAGTTCTTC

V gene: TRBV27
J gene: TRBJ2-7
clone size: few
D gene: -
CDR3 protein: CASTNGNEQYF
CDR3 DNA: TGTGCCAGTACAAATGGTAACGAGCAGTACTTC

V gene: TRBV5-8
J gene: TRBJ2-4
clone size: few
D gene: TRBD2
CDR3 protein: CASSLTSGTQAKNIQYF
CDR3 DNA: TGTGCCAGCAGCTTAACTAGCGGGACGCAGGCCAAAAACATTCAGTACTTC

V gene: TRBV28
J gene: TRBJ2-5
clone size: -
D gene: TRBD1
CDR3 protein: CASRSGTGYLYF
CDR3 DNA: TGTGCCAGCAGATCCGGGACAGGTTACCTGTACTTC

V gene: TRBV9
J gene: TRBJ2-3
clone size: -
D gene: TRBD1
CDR3 protein: CASSANPGQGATDTQYF
CDR3 DNA: TGTGCCAGCAGCGCAAACCCGGGACAGGGGGCGACAGATACGCAGTATTTT

V gene: TRBV19
J gene: TRBJ2-1
clone size: -
D gene: TRBD1
CDR3 protein: CASSIETGFRNEQFF
CDR3 DNA: TGTGCCAGTAGTATAGAGACAGGGTTTCGCAATGAGCAGTTCTTC

V gene: TRBV27
J gene: TRBJ2-1
clone size: few
D gene: -
CDR3 protein: CASRRANEQFF
CDR3 DNA: TGTGCCAGCAGACGGGCCAATGAGCAGTTCTTC

V gene: TRBV12-3/TRBV12-4
J gene: TRBJ1-2
clone size: many
D gene: TRBD1
CDR3 protein: CASSSWGRTGGDRGYTF
CDR3 DNA: TGTGCCAGCAGTTCCTGGGGGCGAACAGGGGGCGATCGGGGCTACACCTTC

V gene: TRBV29-1
J gene: TRBJ2-1
clone size: few
D gene: -
CDR3 protein: CSVEERQLNEQFF
CDR3 DNA: TGCAGCGTTGAAGAAAGGCAGCTCAATGAGCAGTTCTTC

V gene: TRBV29-1
J gene: TRBJ1-2
clone size: -
D gene: -
CDR3 protein: CSVEDRRRGGYTF
CDR3 DNA: TGCAGCGTTGAAGATCGGAGACGCGGTGGCTACACCTTC

V gene: TRBV20-1
J gene: TRBJ2-7
clone size: many
D gene: TRBD2
CDR3 protein: CSATKGLAGLYEQYF
CDR3 DNA: TGCAGTGCCACCAAGGGACTAGCGGGGCTCTACGAGCAGTACTTC

V gene: TRBV20-1
J gene: TRBJ2-4
clone size: many
D gene: -
CDR3 protein: CSALHPDSTKNIQYF
CDR3 DNA: TGCAGTGCTCTCCATCCGGACAGCACCAAAAACATTCAGTACTTC

V gene: TRBV2
J gene: TRBJ2-2
clone size: few
D gene: -
CDR3 protein: CASSDRPGNTGELFF
CDR3 DNA: TGTGCCAGCAGTGATAGGCCAGGAAACACCGGGGAGCTGTTTTTT

V gene: TRBV20-1
J gene: TRBJ2-5
clone size: many
D gene: TRBD2
CDR3 protein: CSARLGLAGEQETQYF
CDR3 DNA: TGCAGTGCTAGACTTGGACTAGCGGGTGAACAAGAGACCCAGTACTTC

V gene: TRBV5-4
J gene: TRBJ2-3
clone size: -
D gene: -
CDR3 protein: CASSFFSGAPLTDTQYF
CDR3 DNA: TGTGCCAGCAGCTTCTTTTCCGGGGCCCCGTTAACAGATACGCAGTATTTT

V gene: TRBV6-1
J gene: TRBJ1-5
clone size: few
D gene: TRBD1
CDR3 protein: CASSEAFGQGWQPQHF
CDR3 DNA: TGTGCCAGCAGTGAAGCTTTTGGACAGGGGTGGCAGCCCCAGCATTTT

V gene: TRBV18
J gene: TRBJ1-4
clone size: many
D gene: -
CDR3 protein: CASSPGPQEKLFF
CDR3 DNA: TGTGCCAGCTCACCGGGGCCACAGGAAAAACTGTTTTTT

V gene: TRBV29-1
J gene: TRBJ1-2
clone size: few
D gene: -
CDR3 protein: CSVRTAANYGYTF
CDR3 DNA: TGCAGCGTGCGGACGGCTGCTAACTATGGCTACACCTTC